One sample yielded the 27 T cell receptor beta chains listed below, sequenced in a study of T cell repertoires in cytomegalovirus infection. In TCRdb, the reads were re-called with MiXCR into one record per CDR3 protein. The sample holds about 260,000 distinct CDR3 sequences; roughly an eighth are singletons and the top ten take roughly 9.7%. Input material: PBMCs. These receptor sequences come from a human donor in good health (CMV status not recorded). Some clones in this sample may be carry-over from other donors' samples.

The V gene is TRBV20-1, the J gene TRBJ1-2, with D tentatively TRBD1 (6 bases). Germline V gives CDR1 DFQATT, CDR2 SNEGSKA (reference sequence). The CDR3 contains 13 residues. V lost 0 bases to trimming and J lost 4 bases, with 9 bases between them. CDR3 sequence reads: CSARDTGIYGYTF. In DNA form, the CDR3 reads TGCAGTGCTAGAGATACAGGGATCTATGGCTACACCTTC.

This clonotype was seen a few times. The V gene is TRBV12-3 or TRBV12-4, the J gene TRBJ1-2; 10 nucleotides match TRBD1. The CDR3 is made up of 12 amino acids. V lost 5 bases, J lost 10 bases, and 4 bases stayed unmatched. This CDR3 is CASSTGTGDYTF. The CDR3 DNA sequence: TGTGCCAGCAGTACAGGGACAGGGGACTACACCTTC.

The table lists this clonotype with many counts. This chain joins TRBV7-2 and TRBJ2-7; the match to TRBD2 covers 11 bases. The CDR3 runs to 14 residues. Germline CDR1 and CDR2: SGHTA and FQGNSA. The junction had 3 bases not matched to a gene; V was cut back by 2 bases and J by 6 bases. The CDR3 loop reads CASSLMLAGGEQYF. CDR3 DNA: TGTGCCAGCAGCTTAATGCTAGCGGGAGGCGAGCAGTACTTC.

At least ten counts were recorded for this clonotype. This rearrangement joins TRBV20-1 to TRBJ2-3; 8 bases align to TRBD2. The ends lost 2 bases at V and 8 bases at J; junction bases unmatched: 15. This CDR3 comprises 16 residues. Germline-derived CDR1 and CDR2 are DFQATT and SNEGSKA (reference sequence). The CDR3 nucleotides are TGCAGTGCTAGACCGACTAGCGCAAGACTCTCAGCTACGCAGTATTTT. Amino acids: CSARPTSARLSATQYF.

At least ten counts were recorded for this clonotype. The chain links TRBV18 to TRBJ2-5; D not certain. Trimming pared 6 bases from V and 2 bases from J, leaving 13 bases between. Germline V CDR1 and CDR2: KGHSH, LQKENI. The CDR3 loop spans 14 amino acids. For the CDR3, the DNA is TGTGCCAGCTCTCTGGAGTGGGGACAAGAGACCCAGTACTTC. It specifies CASSLEWGQETQYF.

This clonotype was counted only a few times. CDR3 sequence reads: CASSASQATEAFF. The CDR3 DNA is TGTGCCAGCAGCGCTTCACAGGCAACCGAAGCTTTCTTT. The rearrangement links TRBV9 to TRBJ1-1; TRBD1 is a possible D gene (5 bases). V dropped 3 bases and J dropped 8 bases, with 14 bases sitting between them. This CDR3 comprises 13 residues. Germline V gives CDR1 SGDLS, CDR2 YYNGEE.

There are many counts of this clonotype. This chain connects TRBV7-8 to TRBJ1-1; D ambiguous. Germline CDR1 reads SGHVS; CDR2 reads FQNEAQ. V lost 3 bases and J lost 3, with 8 bases in between. This CDR3 comprises 13 residues. CDR3 protein: CASSFGRDTEAFF. The CDR3 DNA is TGTGCCAGCAGCTTCGGGCGGGACACTGAAGCTTTCTTT.

The V gene is TRBV5-5, the J gene TRBJ1-4, with D tentatively TRBD1 (6 bases). This CDR3 comprises 13 residues. Germline V gene sequence: CDR1 SGHKS, CDR2 YYEKEE (reference sequence). Between the trimmed V and J ends, which lost 4 bases and 3 bases, there was a span of 7 bases. The CDR3 sequence is CASSGGPNEKLFF. Written as DNA, the CDR3 is TGTGCCAGCAGCGGGGGCCCTAATGAAAAACTGTTTTTT.

This clonotype was seen more than once but under ten times. The chain employs TRBV7-2 and TRBJ1-1; D remains unclear. This CDR3 has 12 amino acids. Germline values: CDR1 SGHTA, CDR2 FQGNSA. Deletions cut 3 bases from V and 7 bases from J, with 9 bases between. This CDR3 is CASSLLGVEAFF. The CDR3 region has the DNA TGTGCCAGCAGCTTGTTGGGCGTTGAAGCTTTCTTT.

This chain joins TRBV24-1 and TRBJ2-6; D is undetermined. Between the trimmed V and J ends, which lost 9 bases and 4 bases, there was a span of 12 bases. The CDR3 length is 14 residues. The V gene's germline CDR1 is KGHDR and CDR2 SFDVKD. In DNA form, the CDR3 reads TGTGCCACCGGCGAGGAGAGCGGGGCCAACGTCCTGACTTTC. Its translation is CATGEESGANVLTF.

This rearrangement joins TRBV20-1 to TRBJ2-1, with 10 bases lining up with TRBD2. CDR1 is DFQATT and CDR2 is SNEGSKA in the germline V gene (reference sequence). The CDR3 runs 17 residues. Germline trimming cut 3 bases from V and 2 bases from J; bases unmatched to any gene: 10. The CDR3: CSARVLAGVGAYNEQFF. For the CDR3, the DNA is TGCAGTGCTAGGGTCCTAGCGGGAGTGGGAGCCTACAATGAGCAGTTCTTC.

This clonotype appeared a single time. A much larger clone lies one base from this, so it may be a read error. The chain is built from TRBV7-2 and TRBJ2-7, with 7 bases aligning to TRBD2. The CDR3 has 16 residues. V was pared by 4 bases and J by 0 bases, with 9 bases of the junction left unmatched. Germline V gene lookup returns CDR1 SGHTA and CDR2 FQGNSA. CDR3 in amino acids: CTSSWPPGLRSYEQYF. CDR3 sequence (DNA): TGTACCAGCAGCTGGCCCCCGGGACTACGCTCCTACGAGCAGTACTTC. The whole variable domain, remainder taken from reference TRBV7-2 and TRBJ2-7, is GAGVSQSPSNKVTEKGKDVELRCDPISGHTALYWYRQSLGQGLEFLIYFQGNSAPDKSGLPSDRFSAERTGGSVSTLTIQRTQQEDSAVYLCTSSWPPGLRSYEQYFGPGTRLTVT.

The chain has TRBV20-1 and TRBJ2-5, with TRBD2 matching 9 bases. V lost 3 bases to trimming and J lost 5 bases; unmatched junction nucleotides: 7. Looked up from germline, CDR1 is DFQATT and CDR2 is SNEGSKA (reference sequence). The CDR3 is 14 residues long. The CDR3 DNA reads TGCAGTGCTAGCATGCTTAGCGGGAGTGAGACCCAGTACTTC. Translated, it gives CSASMLSGSETQYF.

This clonotype was counted at least ten times. This chain joins TRBV6-1 and TRBJ1-1; D is undetermined. Between the trimmed V and J ends, which lost 1 base and 4 bases, there was a span of 10 bases. The germline V gene encodes CDR1 MNHNS and CDR2 SASEGT. The CDR3 has 14 residues. The CDR3 DNA sequence: TGTGCCAGCAGTGAAGAGGGCGAGGGCACTGAAGCTTTCTTT. Translated: CASSEEGEGTEAFF.

The chain uses TRBV20-1 and TRBJ2-5; D is ambiguous. This CDR3 region has 13 residues. CDR1 is DFQATT and CDR2 is SNEGSKA in the germline V gene (reference sequence). The ends were cut back, 0 bases at V and 7 bases at J, with 12 bases in the middle. The CDR3 spells CSARDPRVGTQYF. CDR3 in DNA: TGCAGTGCTAGAGATCCCAGAGTGGGGACCCAGTACTTC.

This rearrangement joins TRBV19 to TRBJ2-1, with 9 bases that match TRBD2. With 6 bases clipped from V and 2 bases from J, the junction kept 8 bases outside the gene matches. The CDR3 extends over 16 amino acids. Germline CDR1 is LNHDA and CDR2 is SQIVND (reference sequence). CDR3 residues: CASSQSGLAPYNEQFF. The CDR3 bases are TGTGCCAGTAGCCAGTCGGGACTAGCACCCTACAATGAGCAGTTCTTC.

In its sample, this clonotype was seen many times. The chain combines TRBV12-3 or TRBV12-4 with TRBJ2-6, with 9 bases aligning to TRBD1. CDR3 length: 20 residues. Trimming at V came to 5 bases and at J to 0 bases, leaving 14 bases not matched to a gene. DNA of the CDR3: TGTGCCAGCAGTCTCCTCCACGGGACAGGGAAACTCTCTGGGGCCAACGTCCTGACTTTC. Residues: CASSLLHGTGKLSGANVLTF.

The table lists this clonotype with a few counts. This sequence joins TRBV6-2 or TRBV6-3 and TRBJ2-3, with TRBD1 identical over 7 bases. The germline V gene has CDR1 MNHEY and CDR2 SVGEGT. Trimming at V came to 6 bases and at J to 9 bases, leaving 6 bases not matched to a gene. This CDR3 comprises 12 residues. The CDR3 DNA sequence: TGTGCCAGCAGGGACCAGACAGGGACGCAGTATTTT. This sequence encodes CASRDQTGTQYF.

This clonotype was counted many times. V is TRBV11-3 and J is TRBJ2-1; D not certain. Germline CDR1 reads SGHNT; CDR2 reads YENEEA. The CDR3 contains 16 residues. Trimming left V 6 bases short and J 5 bases short, with 20 bases between. CDR3 protein: CASRAPGPEKNNEQFF. DNA for the CDR3: TGTGCCAGCAGAGCCCCGGGTCCAGAGAAAAACAATGAGCAGTTCTTC.

This clonotype was observed many times. This sequence joins TRBV7-3 and TRBJ1-2; the match to TRBD1 covers 8 bases. The trim removed 5 bases at V and 4 bases at J, leaving 6 bases unmatched. Germline CDR1 and CDR2: SGHTA and FQGTGA. The CDR3 runs to 14 residues. The CDR3 loop is CASSPQGGAYGYTF. The CDR3, as DNA: TGTGCCAGCAGCCCACAGGGGGGGGCCTATGGCTACACCTTC. Supplemented by reference TRBV7-3 and TRBJ1-2, the full variable domain reads GAGVSQTPSNKVTEKGKYVELRCDPISGHTALYWYRQSLGQGPEFLIYFQGTGAADDSGLPNDRFFAVRPEGSVSTLKIQRTERGDSAVYLCASSPQGGAYGYTFGSGTRLTVV.

This clonotype showed up just a few times. J is TRBJ1-1 and V is TRBV12-3 or TRBV12-4, with D perhaps TRBD1 (6 bases). Trimming removed 5 bases at V and 6 bases at J, with 25 bases between. The CDR3 runs to 17 residues. The CDR3 DNA reads TGTGCCAGCAGTAGGGGGGAGGTCTTACCCGCGTTGGCTGAAGCTTTCTTT. It yields the protein CASSRGEVLPALAEAFF.

Ten or more counts support this clonotype. The chain links TRBV6-2 or TRBV6-3 to TRBJ2-1; 9 nucleotides match TRBD2. CDR1 is MNHEY, CDR2 SVGEGT, per germline. The CDR3 totals 17 residues. V was pared by 0 bases and J by 4 bases, with 7 bases of the junction left unmatched. The CDR3 sequence: CASSYSPPSGVYNEQFF. CDR3 in DNA: TGTGCCAGCAGTTACTCGCCCCCTAGCGGGGTGTACAATGAGCAGTTCTTC.

In its sample, this clonotype was seen many times. V and J are TRBV27 and TRBJ2-2; TRBD2 matches at 8 bases. The CDR3 covers 15 residues. CDR1 and CDR2 (germline): MNHEY, SMNVEV (reference sequence). The V and J ends lost 2 bases and 7 bases, in that order; junction bases with no gene match: 6. Here the CDR3 reads CASSLTGRGGGELFF. The DNA for the CDR3 is TGTGCCAGCAGTTTAACCGGGAGGGGTGGCGGGGAGCTGTTTTTT.

The chain couples TRBV24-1 to TRBJ2-1; 7 nucleotides agree with TRBD2. CDR1 KGHDR and CDR2 SFDVKD come from the germline V gene. The CDR3 consists of 14 residues. With 5 bases clipped from V and 6 bases from J, the junction kept 6 bases outside the gene matches. The CDR3 sequence: CATSAPPGGNEQFF. CDR3 nucleotide sequence: TGTGCCACCAGTGCCCCCCCGGGAGGCAATGAGCAGTTCTTC.

Ten or more counts support this clonotype. The chain is built from TRBV27 and TRBJ1-5; D gene ambiguous. Germline V gene sequence: CDR1 MNHEY, CDR2 SMNVEV (reference sequence). This CDR3 spans 14 amino acids. Trimming shortened V by 4 bases and J by 0 bases, and 7 bases separated the two germline ends. The CDR3, as DNA: TGTGCCAGCAGTTCCCTCTATAGCAATCAGCCCCAGCATTTT. Its protein is CASSSLYSNQPQHF.

This clonotype appeared a few times. The chain links TRBV28 to TRBJ1-5; 9 nucleotides agree with TRBD1. This CDR3 contains 14 residues. In germline, CDR1 is MDHEN, CDR2 SYDVKM. Trimming took 6 bases from V and 5 from J; bases not matched to a gene: 5. CDR3 DNA sequence: TGTGCCAGCAGATCCGGGACAGGGCATCAGCCCCAGCATTTT. Translating gives CASRSGTGHQPQHF.

This clonotype was counted ten times or more. The chain recombines TRBV19 with TRBJ2-1; a possible D gene is TRBD1 (6 bases). CDR1 is LNHDA and CDR2 is SQIVND in the germline V gene (reference sequence). The CDR3 spans 14 residues. Trimming shortened V by 6 bases and J by 7 bases, and 16 bases separated the two germline ends. The DNA for the CDR3 is TGTGCCAGTAGCCAGGGGCGTTTAAGGAATGAGCAGTTCTTC. Translated, it gives CASSQGRLRNEQFF. Together with reference TRBV19 and TRBJ2-1, the CDR3 gives the full variable domain: DGGITQSPKYLFRKEGQNVTLSCEQNLNHDAMYWYRQDPGQGLRLIYYSQIVNDFQKGDIAEGYSVSREKKESFPLTVTSAQKNPTAFYLCASSQGRLRNEQFFGPGTRLTVL.